This T cell receptor beta chain was identified in a study of tumor-infiltrating lymphocytes in localized non-small cell lung cancer. Across the whole study: Patients included smokers and never-smokers with various histologies, some sampled after neoadjuvant chemotherapy. Study-wide points: Recurrence-free survival showed no association with tumor T-cell fraction.

The CDR3 runs 16 residues. CDR1 is SGHRS and CDR2 is YFSETQ in the germline V gene. V gave up 2 bases and J gave up 2 bases; unmatched junction bases: 4. The method was immunoSEQ multiplex PCR; TCRdb's version includes in-frame clones alone and lacks a portion of them. The sample holds over 15,000 clones, roughly 43% seen once. This clone was counted a few times. Its antigen is not known. Sequenced input: lung tumor tissue. The J gene is TRBJ2-5, the V gene TRBV5-1, with 12 bases fitting TRBD2. This TCR derives from a human donor with non-small cell lung cancer. The CDR3 bases are TGCGCCAGCAGCTTAAGGACTAGCGGGGTGCAAGAGACCCAGTACTTC. Translation gives CASSLRTSGVQETQYF.